This T cell receptor beta chain was captured by sequencing in a study of blood T cell repertoires in COVID-19. Study information: Samples taken during acute and convalescent COVID-19 were collected in the United States, Italy and Spain. T cells, B-cell-depleted T cells, or PBMCs supplied cDNA or gDNA.

Original analysis: Researchers report that nucleated cell counts were estimated from reference gene primer amplification. The method was immunoSEQ multiplex PCR; TCRdb's version includes in-frame clones alone and lacks a portion of them. The V and J calls and the clone size are those of that table, but D and trimming were determined from the DNA. The sample lists a few hundred thousand clones; just under 90% were seen once. Seattle enrolled patients during active infection and tracked them longitudinally. This clone was seen once. The CDR3 consists of 14 residues. Trimming took off 1 base at V and 1 base at J, with 4 bases between the two ends. Looked up from germline, CDR1 is SSHAT and CDR2 is FNYEAQ (reference sequence).

The V and J genes are TRBV7-7 and TRBJ2-2; the D is unclear. Sequenced sample: peripheral blood. The TCR comes from a woman aged 25 to 39 with COVID-19, enrolled during active disease. The CDR3 DNA sequence: TGTGCCAGCAGCTTAGGACAGAACACCGGGGAGCTGTTTTTT. It specifies CASSLGQNTGELFF. The whole variable domain, remainder taken from reference TRBV7-7 and TRBJ2-2, is GAGVSQSPRYKVTKRGQDVTLRCDPISSHATLYWYQQALGQGPEFLTYFNYEAQPDKSGLPSDRFSAERPEGSISTLTIQRTEQRDSAMYRCASSLGQNTGELFFGEGSRLTVL.